This T cell receptor beta chain appears in the sequencing data of a study of blood T cell repertoires in COVID-19. About the research overall: Sample material is recorded as cDNA or gDNA derived from T cells, B-cell-depleted T cells, or PBMCs.

Original processing notes: Nucleated cell counts were estimated from reference gene primer amplification. Sequencing used immunoSEQ multiplex PCR; TCRdb keeps in-frame clones, though not all of them. That table supplies the V and J calls and clone size; D and trimming were determined from the DNA. The repertoire holds about 40,000 clones, with roughly 85% as singletons. V lost 0 bases and J lost 4, with 8 bases in between. Looked up from germline, CDR1 is SNHLY and CDR2 is FYNNEI. The CDR3 length is 14 residues. Sequenced sample: peripheral blood. V usage is TRBV2 and J usage is TRBJ2-3, with D possibly being TRBD2 (5 bases). This sequence originates from a human donor in a cohort sampled during active COVID-19. CDR3 coding DNA: TGTGCCAGCAGTGAAGCCCGTAGCGCAGATACGCAGTATTTT. Translated, it gives CASSEARSADTQYF.